This note documents a single TCR beta chain sequence. The antigen it recognizes is unknown. Per-base quality was not reported, and no clone a single base away is much larger than it. The method behind the library was the immunoSEQ multiplex PCR assay. TCRdb mirrors the immuneACCESS table, restricted to in-frame sequences. Some clones are absent from its copies; in checked studies, under half trace to an unresolved V gene, and the reason for the others is unknown. This sample holds 39,000 or so clones; 90% to 95% were observed only once. The top ten clones comprise 6.5% to 9.5% of the sample. V loses 2 bases of germline sequence and J loses 4 bases, and the interval between the two ends is 6 bases. The CDR3 spans 12 residues, from the cysteine through the phenylalanine. This entry keeps only the CDR3 DNA: 36 bases, framed from base 1. Sequences SGHDT (CDR1) and YYEEEE (CDR2) are obtained from the germline V gene.

These data are taken from a study of T cell changes during pregnancy in multiple sclerosis (dated by TCRdb to the late 2010s). Background on the whole study: In women with multiple sclerosis, the researchers looked at how the T cell repertoire shifted as pregnancy progressed.

The rearranged chain carries TRBV5-6 and TRBJ1-1, with the D gene uncertain. The source was CD8+ T cells from peripheral blood mononuclear cells, collected in the third trimester of pregnancy. The source of this sequence is a female donor with multiple sclerosis, enrolled in a pregnancy study. The bases are TGTGCCAGCAGCTTTACGGGCACTGAAGCTTTCTTT. It encodes CASSFTGTEAFF. Extended through the reference TRBV5-6 and TRBJ1-1 proteins, this CDR3 yields the full variable domain: DAGVTQSPTHLIKTRGQQVTLRCSPKSGHDTVSWYQQALGQGPQFIFQYYEEEERQRGNFPDRFSGHQFPNYSSELNVNALLLGDSALYLCASSFTGTEAFFGQGTRLTVV.